This T cell receptor beta chain was found in a study of blood T cell repertoires in COVID-19. Study-wide context: Material from acute and convalescent COVID-19 was sourced from the United States, Italy and Spain. Sources were T cells, B-cell-depleted T cells, or PBMCs; the material itself was cDNA or gDNA.

The repertoire was sequenced with immunoSEQ multiplex PCR; TCRdb's copy has only in-frame clones and lacks some. The sample holds a few hundred thousand clones, approximately 86% seen once. The germline V gene encodes CDR1 SGDLS and CDR2 YYNGEE. The CDR3 extends over 11 amino acids. V shed 7 bases, J shed 7 bases, and the junction held 4 bases outside the gene matches. The rearrangement uses TRBV9 and TRBJ1-2, with 7 bases lining up with TRBD1. This TCR derives from a woman in her forties or fifties who had recovered from COVID-19. Input material: peripheral blood. Written as DNA, the CDR3 is TGTGCCAGCGGGGGGACAGTTGGCTACACCTTC. It codes for CASGGTVGYTF.